The subject of this entry is one T cell receptor beta chain. Its antigen is as yet unknown. The entry originates in a study of naive and memory T cell subsets. Study-level findings and limits: Potentially, T cell activation and differentiation skew this RNA-based measurement.

The library had UMIs added by 3' ligation of an oligonucleotide to TCR cDNA. Adult healthy volunteers gave 2.5 ml peripheral blood for whole-blood RNA. Unsorted total RNA, about 1 to 1000 ng, was DNase treated before reverse transcription. Germline loops: CDR1 SGHAT, CDR2 FQNNGV. The CDR3 spans 16 residues. The V segment lost 5 bases and the J segment 5 bases; nucleotides outside the gene matches: 8. The SP2 primer and nested alpha and beta constant region primers amplified ligated cDNA in four rounds. For blood and skin samples, reverse transcription used TCR alpha and beta constant primers. From the 5' RACE reads, TCRdb called clonotypes with MiXCR, one entry per CDR3 protein. Of 45,000 to 55,000 distinct CDR3 sequences in the sample, approximately 4.8% were seen once.

The TCR was taken from a female donor in good health. The rearrangement uses TRBV11-2 and TRBJ2-5, with TRBD2 identical over 13 bases. In DNA, the CDR3 is TGTGCCAGCAGCCTCACATCGACTAGCGGGGGGGAGACCCAGTACTTC. This sequence encodes CASSLTSTSGGETQYF.